This TCR beta chain was profiled in a study of blood T cell repertoires in COVID-19. Sequenced by immunoSEQ multiplex PCR; TCRdb stores in-frame clones only, minus some. The sample yields around 260,000 clones, roughly 88% seen once. The sample taken for sequencing was peripheral blood. The TCR was taken from a woman aged 70 to 79 with COVID-19, enrolled during active disease.

The CDR3 sequence is CASSVDRGGFTQYF. CDR3 nucleotides: TGTGCCAGCAGCGTAGACAGGGGTGGATTTACGCAGTATTTT. The gene calls are TRBV9 and TRBJ2-3; 7 nucleotides line up with TRBD1. V dropped 0 bases and J dropped 8; count of bases not matched to a gene: 6. CDR1 is SGDLS, CDR2 YYNGEE, per germline. CDR3 length: 14 residues.